The 2 T cell receptor beta chains presented below share a single source sample, sequenced in a study of metastatic and nonmetastatic thyroid tumors. TCRdb reprocessed the PCR reads via MiXCR. The sample holds roughly 30,000 clones; 25% to 30% are singletons and the top ten take about 29%. Patients underwent thyroid surgery, and none had received any treatment before it. Material: blood. The receptors shown here come from a female donor with papillary thyroid cancer or a benign thyroid nodule (not recorded which). Some clones in this sample may be carry-over from other donors' samples.

This chain connects TRBV30 to TRBJ2-1, with D maybe TRBD2 (6 bases). V lost 0 bases and J 8 bases, leaving 8 bases between the germline ends. The CDR3 has 12 residues. Per the germline V gene, CDR1 is GTSNPN and CDR2 is SVGIG (reference sequence). CDR3 in amino acids: CAWSVWRDEQFF. The DNA for the CDR3 is TGTGCCTGGAGTGTATGGAGGGATGAGCAGTTCTTC.

This clone was observed many times. The CDR3 loop reads CAWSVLGYEQYF. The CDR3 DNA reads as TGTGCCTGGAGTGTGCTGGGCTACGAGCAGTACTTC. The chain couples TRBV30 to TRBJ2-7; D ambiguous. In germline, CDR1 is GTSNPN, CDR2 SVGIG (reference sequence). CDR3 length: 12 amino acids. Trimming cost V 0 bases and J 3 bases, with 6 bases left between them.